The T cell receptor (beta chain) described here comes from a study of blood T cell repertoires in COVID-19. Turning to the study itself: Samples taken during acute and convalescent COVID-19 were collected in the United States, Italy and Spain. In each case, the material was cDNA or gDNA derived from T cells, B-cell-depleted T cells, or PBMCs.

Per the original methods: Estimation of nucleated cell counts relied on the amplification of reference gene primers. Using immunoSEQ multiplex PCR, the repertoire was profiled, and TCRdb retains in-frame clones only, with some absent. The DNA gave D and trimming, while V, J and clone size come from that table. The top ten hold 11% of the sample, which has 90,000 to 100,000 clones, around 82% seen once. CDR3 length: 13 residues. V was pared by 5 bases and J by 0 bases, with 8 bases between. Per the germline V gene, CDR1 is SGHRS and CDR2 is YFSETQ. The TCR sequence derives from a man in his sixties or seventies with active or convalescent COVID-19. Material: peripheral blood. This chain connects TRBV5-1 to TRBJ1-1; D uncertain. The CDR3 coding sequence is TGCGCCAGCAGTTGGGAGGTGAACACTGAAGCTTTCTTT. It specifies CASSWEVNTEAFF.